The rows below give T cell receptor beta chains drawn from one sample of a study of T-cell reconstitution after alpha-beta-depleted transplantation in children. Each CDR3 protein is one row after TCRdb ran MiXCR on the PCR reads. The sample records fewer than 750,000 distinct CDR3 sequences, over 20% being singletons. The specimen comprised PBMCs, sampled before TCRalphabeta/CD19-depleted stem cell transplant. These receptor sequences come from a boy in the first two years of life with Wiskott-Aldrich syndrome, due to receive a stem cell transplant. Both conserved end residues are part of each CDR3. A D gene is named only where the DNA matches it firmly. A row's size may be missing; if present it is once, few, many or a size class.

V: TRBV5-1
size: few
J: TRBJ2-1
D: TRBD2
CDR3: CASSSFGTSGRLDEQFF
DNA: TGCGCCAGCAGCTCATTCGGGACTAGCGGGAGGTTGGATGAGCAGTTCTTC

V: TRBV5-1
size: few
J: TRBJ1-4
D: NA
CDR3: CASRLSDDNEKLFF
DNA: TGCGCCAGCAGGTTGAGCGACGATAATGAAAAACTGTTTTTT

V: TRBV29-1
size: NA
J: TRBJ2-3
D: NA
CDR3: CSVGLHDPTDTQYF
DNA: TGCAGCGTTGGTTTACACGATCCCACAGATACGCAGTATTTT

V: TRBV20-1
size: NA
J: TRBJ2-2
D: TRBD2
CDR3: CSALSGLAENTGELFF
DNA: TGCAGTGCCCTCAGTGGGCTAGCGGAGAACACCGGGGAGCTGTTTTTT

V: TRBV4-1
size: NA
J: TRBJ1-4
D: TRBD1
CDR3: CASSQGQGAANEKLFF
DNA: TGCGCCAGCAGCCAAGGACAGGGGGCCGCTAATGAAAAACTGTTTTTT

V: TRBV10-3
size: NA
J: TRBJ2-7
D: NA
CDR3: CAISEGGRTTYEQYF
DNA: TGTGCCATCAGTGAGGGCGGCAGGACAACCTACGAGCAGTACTTC

V: TRBV10-3
size: NA
J: TRBJ2-1
D: TRBD2
CDR3: CAISEQAGAFDEQFF
DNA: TGTGCCATCAGTGAGCAAGCGGGAGCCTTCGATGAGCAGTTCTTC

V: TRBV5-1
size: many
J: TRBJ2-5
D: TRBD2
CDR3: CASSLGLAGGETQYF
DNA: TGCGCCAGCAGCTTGGGGCTAGCGGGAGGAGAGACCCAGTACTTC

V: TRBV12-3/TRBV12-4
size: few
J: TRBJ2-1
D: NA
CDR3: CASRGRGPLVNEQFF
DNA: TGTGCCAGCAGGGGCCGCGGGCCTCTGGTCAATGAGCAGTTCTTC

V: TRBV7-9
size: NA
J: TRBJ1-5
D: NA
CDR3: CASSYTSRGPQHF
DNA: TGTGCCAGCAGCTATACCAGCCGGGGGCCCCAGCATTTT

V: TRBV19
size: NA
J: TRBJ1-2
D: TRBD1
CDR3: CASSMVWDRARAAFYGYTF
DNA: TGTGCCAGTAGTATGGTTTGGGACAGGGCCCGTGCTGCGTTCTATGGCTACACCTTC

V: TRBV11-2
size: NA
J: TRBJ2-7
D: TRBD1
CDR3: CASSFGTGGIYEQYF
DNA: TGTGCCAGCAGCTTTGGGACAGGGGGGATTTACGAGCAGTACTTC

V: TRBV20-1
size: once
J: TRBJ1-6
D: NA
CDR3: CSASPTTSYNSPLHF
DNA: TGCAGTGCTAGCCCCACGACCAGCTATAATTCACCCCTCCACTTT

V: TRBV12-3/TRBV12-4
size: NA
J: TRBJ2-5
D: TRBD2
CDR3: CASSPRRLAGVETQYF
DNA: TGTGCCAGCAGCCCCCGGCGGTTAGCGGGAGTCGAGACCCAGTACTTC

V: TRBV5-1
size: few
J: TRBJ2-2
D: NA
CDR3: CASSAGGTANTGELFF
DNA: TGCGCCAGCAGCGCTGGAGGGACGGCGAACACCGGGGAGCTGTTTTTT

V: TRBV7-9
size: NA
J: TRBJ2-6
D: NA
CDR3: CASSLDRVWSGANVLTF
DNA: TGTGCCAGCAGCTTAGACAGGGTTTGGTCTGGGGCCAACGTCCTGACTTTC

V: TRBV24-1
size: NA
J: TRBJ2-1
D: NA
CDR3: CATSATKARGYNEQFF
DNA: TGTGCCACCAGTGCTACTAAAGCGAGGGGATACAATGAGCAGTTCTTC

V: TRBV20-1
size: few
J: TRBJ2-7
D: TRBD2
CDR3: CSARVAGKSYEQYF
DNA: TGCAGTGCTAGAGTAGCGGGAAAGTCGTACGAGCAGTACTTC

V: TRBV12-3/TRBV12-4
size: few
J: TRBJ1-1
D: TRBD1
CDR3: CASSRGLGEAFF
DNA: TGTGCCAGCAGTAGGGGGCTTGGTGAAGCTTTCTTT

V: TRBV3-1
size: few
J: TRBJ2-7
D: NA
CDR3: CASSQDRQGWDEQYF
DNA: TGTGCCAGCAGCCAAGATCGTCAGGGATGGGACGAGCAGTACTTC

V: TRBV19
size: few
J: TRBJ2-1
D: NA
CDR3: CASSIGVNEQFF
DNA: TGTGCCAGTAGTATAGGGGTCAATGAGCAGTTCTTC

V: TRBV6-6
size: few
J: TRBJ1-1
D: TRBD1
CDR3: CASSYGTVEAFF
DNA: TGTGCCAGCAGTTACGGGACAGTTGAAGCTTTCTTT

V: TRBV29-1
size: NA
J: TRBJ2-1
D: NA
CDR3: CSVDGEQFF
DNA: TGCAGCGTTGACGGAGAGCAGTTCTTC

V: TRBV12-3/TRBV12-4
size: NA
J: TRBJ2-3
D: NA
CDR3: CASTTKRGLGTSTDTQYF
DNA: TGTGCCAGCACGACTAAGAGAGGTCTTGGGACTAGCACAGATACGCAGTATTTT

V: TRBV10-3
size: few
J: TRBJ2-1
D: TRBD2
CDR3: CAIMGTSGRADEQFF
DNA: TGTGCCATCATGGGGACTAGCGGGAGGGCCGACGAGCAGTTCTTC

V: TRBV3-1
size: NA
J: TRBJ2-1
D: TRBD2
CDR3: CASSKGTSRYNEQFF
DNA: TGTGCCAGCAGCAAAGGGACTAGTAGATACAATGAGCAGTTCTTC

V: TRBV10-3
size: few
J: TRBJ2-1
D: TRBD2
CDR3: CAISAGLADPNEQFF
DNA: TGTGCCATCAGTGCGGGACTAGCGGATCCGAATGAGCAGTTCTTC

V: TRBV2
size: few
J: TRBJ2-1
D: TRBD2
CDR3: CASSELAGVTSEQFF
DNA: TGTGCCAGCAGTGAACTAGCGGGAGTTACGAGTGAGCAGTTCTTC

V: TRBV6-1
size: NA
J: TRBJ2-3
D: TRBD1
CDR3: CASSVQGAHTDTQYF
DNA: TGTGCCAGCAGTGTACAGGGGGCCCACACAGATACGCAGTATTTT

V: TRBV28
size: NA
J: TRBJ2-5
D: TRBD2
CDR3: CASTRSGSQETQYF
DNA: TGTGCCAGCACTCGGAGCGGGAGCCAAGAGACCCAGTACTTC

V: TRBV20-1
size: NA
J: TRBJ1-2
D: NA
CDR3: CSASGLGDYGYTF
DNA: TGCAGTGCTAGCGGGCTAGGGGACTATGGCTACACCTTC

V: TRBV20-1
size: NA
J: TRBJ2-2
D: TRBD2
CDR3: CSAGRTSGGANTGELFF
DNA: TGCAGTGCTGGGCGGACTAGCGGAGGCGCGAACACCGGGGAGCTGTTTTTT

V: TRBV12-3/TRBV12-4
size: few
J: TRBJ2-7
D: TRBD1
CDR3: CASSLSGQVSYEQYF
DNA: TGTGCCAGCAGTTTATCGGGACAGGTTAGCTACGAGCAGTACTTC

V: TRBV5-1
size: NA
J: TRBJ2-7
D: NA
CDR3: CASSLMQGQYEQYF
DNA: TGCGCCAGCAGCTTGATGCAGGGGCAATACGAGCAGTACTTC

V: TRBV7-9
size: NA
J: TRBJ2-1
D: TRBD1
CDR3: CASSLGGDREEFF
DNA: TGTGCCAGCAGCTTAGGAGGGGACAGGGAGGAGTTCTTC

V: TRBV7-8
size: NA
J: TRBJ1-1
D: NA
CDR3: CASSPGTHKAFF
DNA: TGTGCCAGCAGCCCGGGGACACACAAAGCTTTCTTT

V: TRBV20-1
size: few
J: TRBJ1-2
D: NA
CDR3: CSATGSNYGYTF
DNA: TGCAGTGCAACGGGGTCTAACTATGGCTACACCTTC

V: TRBV6-5
size: NA
J: TRBJ1-5
D: NA
CDR3: CASSYGGGYSNQPQHF
DNA: TGTGCCAGCAGTTACGGGGGGGGATATAGCAATCAGCCCCAGCATTTT

V: TRBV29-1
size: few
J: TRBJ2-1
D: NA
CDR3: CSALSSYNEQFF
DNA: TGCAGCGCCTTAAGCTCCTACAATGAGCAGTTCTTC

V: TRBV20-1
size: NA
J: TRBJ2-5
D: TRBD2
CDR3: CSGTGNAGDQETQYF
DNA: TGCAGTGGAACGGGGAACGCGGGAGACCAAGAGACCCAGTACTTC

V: TRBV18
size: few
J: TRBJ2-7
D: NA
CDR3: CASSRGDRQYF
DNA: TGTGCCAGCTCCCGGGGGGACAGGCAGTACTTC

V: TRBV10-3
size: few
J: TRBJ2-5
D: NA
CDR3: CAISNNQETQYF
DNA: TGTGCCATCAGTAACAACCAAGAGACCCAGTACTTC

V: TRBV5-6
size: few
J: TRBJ2-7
D: NA
CDR3: CASSLALPSEKYF
DNA: TGTGCCAGCAGCTTGGCCCTACCCTCCGAGAAGTACTTC

V: TRBV5-1
size: few
J: TRBJ2-7
D: NA
CDR3: CASSLGVQLYEQYF
DNA: TGCGCCAGCAGCTTGGGGGTCCAGCTCTACGAGCAGTACTTC

V: TRBV5-1
size: NA
J: TRBJ2-3
D: TRBD2
CDR3: CASSWGLAGSDTQYF
DNA: TGCGCCAGCAGCTGGGGGCTAGCGGGATCAGATACGCAGTATTTT

V: TRBV15
size: NA
J: TRBJ2-3
D: TRBD1
CDR3: CATRKGQSYTDTQYF
DNA: TGTGCCACCCGGAAGGGACAGAGCTACACAGATACGCAGTATTTT